The 10 T cell receptor beta chains listed next were all sequenced from one sample in a study of graft-versus-host responses after intestinal transplantation. The method was immunoSEQ multiplex PCR; TCRdb's version includes in-frame clones alone and lacks a portion of them. The profile shows 9,400 or so clones, approximately 30% of them singletons. This specimen was alloreactive CD4+ T cells from a mixed lymphocyte reaction culture, taken before intestinal transplant. Regarding subset: CFSE-low proliferating T cells sorted from roughly six-day pre-transplant mixed lymphocyte reaction (GvH or HvG direction). All receptors come from a human patient who received an intestinal transplant.

CDR3 DNA sequence: TGTGCCAGCAGTGAGACAGGGGTTACTAATGAAAAACTGTTTTTT. Its translation: CASSETGVTNEKLFF. The chain recombines TRBV28 with TRBJ1-4; 8 bases line up with TRBD1. V shed 5 bases and J 2 bases; nucleotides not matched to a gene: 4. Germline lookup yields CDR1 MDHEN and CDR2 SYDVKM. This CDR3 contains 15 residues.

The rearrangement links TRBV5-1 to TRBJ2-2; 9 nucleotides match TRBD1. The CDR3 is made up of 16 amino acids. V gave up 1 base and J gave up 7 bases; unmatched junction bases: 8. Germline CDR1 SGHRS, CDR2 YFSETQ. The CDR3 region has the DNA TGCGCCAGCAGCTTGTCCGGGACAGGGAAGGTCGGGGAGCTGTTTTTT. Its translation is CASSLSGTGKVGELFF.

This clone came up a few times. The genes are TRBV5-1 and TRBJ2-2, with TRBD1 matching 8 bases. The V segment lost 7 bases and the J segment 4 bases; nucleotides outside the gene matches: 6. The germline gives CDR1 SGHRS, CDR2 YFSETQ. The CDR3 is 14 residues long. The CDR3 protein is CASLATGVTGELFF. DNA for the CDR3: TGCGCCAGCCTCGCGACAGGGGTCACCGGGGAGCTGTTTTTT.

This chain uses TRBV19 with TRBJ1-4; 8 bases agree with TRBD1. CDR1 and CDR2 from the germline V gene are LNHDA and SQIVND (reference sequence). This CDR3 comprises 13 residues. The V gene end was trimmed by 8 bases and the J gene end by 7 bases; junction bases not matched to a gene: 6. The CDR3 loop reads CASRPGGAEKLFF. The CDR3 nucleotides are TGTGCCAGTCGACCAGGGGGCGCTGAAAAACTGTTTTTT.

This clone was seen a handful of times. V and J are TRBV5-1 and TRBJ2-1, with TRBD1 matching over 7 bases. Germline CDR1 reads SGHRS; CDR2 reads YFSETQ. The CDR3 runs 16 residues. V dropped 0 bases and J dropped 2; count of bases not matched to a gene: 5. CDR3 coding DNA: TGCGCCAGCAGCTTGGTGACAGGGAGTACCTACAATGAGCAGTTCTTC. This translates into CASSLVTGSTYNEQFF.

V usage is TRBV7-9 and J usage is TRBJ2-5; TRBD2 matches at 7 bases. Germline values: CDR1 SEHNR, CDR2 FQNEAQ (reference sequence). With V trimmed by 5 bases and J by 1 base, 13 bases remained unmatched. This CDR3 contains 17 residues. This CDR3 is CASSRPPSGVAQETQYF. CDR3 bases: TGTGCCAGCAGCCGGCCCCCTAGCGGTGTGGCCCAAGAGACCCAGTACTTC. The complete variable domain, with remaining parts taken from reference TRBV7-9 and TRBJ2-5, reads DTGVSQNPRHKITKRGQNVTFRCDPISEHNRLYWYRQTLGQGPEFLTYFQNEAQLEKSRLLSDRFSAERPKGSFSTLEIQRTEQGDSAMYLCASSRPPSGVAQETQYFGPGTRLLVL.

The table lists this clone with a few counts. The chain uses TRBV6-5 and TRBJ1-2, with TRBD1 as a possible D gene (6 bases). The CDR3 runs to 14 residues. Trimming stripped 6 bases from V and 0 bases from J, with 11 bases between. Germline V lookup: CDR1 MNHEY, CDR2 SVGAGI. CDR3 sequence (DNA): TGTGCCAGCAGACCCCGGACAGCTAACTATGGCTACACCTTC. It is translated as CASRPRTANYGYTF.

The CDR3, as DNA: TGTGCCAGCAGCGCGGGGGTACAAGAGACCCAGTACTTC. Its translation: CASSAGVQETQYF. The V call is TRBV2, the J call TRBJ2-5, with 7 bases that match TRBD2. Trimming took 6 bases from V and 2 from J; bases not matched to a gene: 3. CDR1 is SNHLY and CDR2 is FYNNEI in the germline V gene. CDR3 length equals 13 residues.

This clone was detected a few times. The chain employs TRBV28 and TRBJ2-1, with 11 bases identical to TRBD2. Germline CDR1 reads MDHEN; CDR2 reads SYDVKM. Trimming removed 5 bases from V and 13 bases from J; junction bases left unmatched: 10. CDR3 length: 14 amino acids. CDR3 in amino acids: CASSLGSGLAVQFF. CDR3 coding DNA: TGTGCCAGCAGTCTTGGATCGGGACTAGCGGTCCAGTTCTTC. Drawing the rest from reference TRBV28 and TRBJ2-1, the complete variable domain is DVKVTQSSRYLVKRTGEKVFLECVQDMDHENMFWYRQDPGLGLRLIYFSYDVKMKEKGDIPEGYSVSREKKERFSLILESASTNQTSMYLCASSLGSGLAVQFFGPGTRLTVL.

V gene TRBV2 combines with J gene TRBJ2-5; 12 positions match TRBD2. Germline V lookup: CDR1 SNHLY, CDR2 FYNNEI. This CDR3 comprises 14 residues. The ends lost 7 bases at V and 5 bases at J; junction bases unmatched: 5. The DNA of the CDR3 is TGTGCCAGCAACCCTCTAGCGGGAGGGGAGACCCAGTACTTC. It codes for CASNPLAGGETQYF.